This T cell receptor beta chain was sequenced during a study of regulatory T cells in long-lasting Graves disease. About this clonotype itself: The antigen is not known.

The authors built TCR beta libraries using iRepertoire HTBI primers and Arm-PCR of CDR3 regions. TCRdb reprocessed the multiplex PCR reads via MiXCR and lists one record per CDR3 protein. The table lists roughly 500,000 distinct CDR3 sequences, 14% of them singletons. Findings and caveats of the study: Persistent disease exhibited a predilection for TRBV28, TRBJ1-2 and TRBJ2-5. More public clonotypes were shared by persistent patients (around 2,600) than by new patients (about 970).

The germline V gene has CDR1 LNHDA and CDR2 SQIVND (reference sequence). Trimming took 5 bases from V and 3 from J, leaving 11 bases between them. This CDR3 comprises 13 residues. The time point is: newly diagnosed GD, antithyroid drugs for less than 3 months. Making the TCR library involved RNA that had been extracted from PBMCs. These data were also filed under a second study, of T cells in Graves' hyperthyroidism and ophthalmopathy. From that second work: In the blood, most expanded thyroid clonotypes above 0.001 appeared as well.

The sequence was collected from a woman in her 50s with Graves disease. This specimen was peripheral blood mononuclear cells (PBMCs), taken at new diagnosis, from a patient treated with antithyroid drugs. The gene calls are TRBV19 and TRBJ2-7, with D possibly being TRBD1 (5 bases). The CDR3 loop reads CASSAGHGYEQYF. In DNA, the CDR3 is TGTGCCAGTAGTGCAGGACACGGCTACGAGCAGTACTTC.